The clone carrying this TCR beta chain appeared many times. Its specificity is unknown. These data are taken from a study of neurological immune-mediated disorders. General study results and limits: CDR3 amino acid sequences of expanded clones were not shared across subjects, a result suggesting private repertoires in all groups. The highest TCR clonal expansion occurred in HTLV-1-associated myelopathy; multiple sclerosis fell below healthy controls.

Germline CDR1 reads SQVTM; CDR2 reads ANQGSEA. The CDR3 runs to 14 residues. A single record per CDR3 protein comes from TCRdb applying MiXCR to the 5' RACE reads. The sample consists of over 55,000 distinct CDR3 sequences, roughly a tenth of them appearing once. Documented time point: longitudinal time-point 1 (baseline). The controls, all healthy individuals, were blood bank volunteers in Maryland, USA. This clonotype originated in a young man in good health. The specimen sequenced was PBMCs. J is TRBJ2-3 and V is TRBV29-1; the match to TRBD2 covers 9 bases. CDR3 bases: TGCAGTAGTCTAGCGGGGACTAGCACAGATACGCAGTATTTT. It translates to CSSLAGTSTDTQYF.